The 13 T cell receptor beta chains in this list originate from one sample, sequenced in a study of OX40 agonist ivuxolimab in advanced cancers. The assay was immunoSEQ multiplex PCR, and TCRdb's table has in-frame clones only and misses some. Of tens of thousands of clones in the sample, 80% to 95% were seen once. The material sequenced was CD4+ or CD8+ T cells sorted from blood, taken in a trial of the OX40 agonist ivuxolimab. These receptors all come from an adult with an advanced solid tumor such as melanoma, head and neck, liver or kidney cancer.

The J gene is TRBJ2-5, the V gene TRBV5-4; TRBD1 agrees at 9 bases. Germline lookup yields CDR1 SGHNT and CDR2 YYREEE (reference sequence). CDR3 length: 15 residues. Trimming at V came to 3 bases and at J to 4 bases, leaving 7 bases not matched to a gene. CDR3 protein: CASSSQGAGGETQYF. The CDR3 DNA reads TGTGCCAGCAGCTCACAGGGGGCGGGTGGAGAGACCCAGTACTTC.

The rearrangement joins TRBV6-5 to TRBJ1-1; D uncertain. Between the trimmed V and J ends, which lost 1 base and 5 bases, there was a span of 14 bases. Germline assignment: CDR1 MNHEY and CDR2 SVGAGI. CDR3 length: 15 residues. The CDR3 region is CASSYWRPPGTEAFF. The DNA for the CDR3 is TGTGCCAGCAGTTACTGGCGGCCTCCGGGTACTGAAGCTTTCTTT.

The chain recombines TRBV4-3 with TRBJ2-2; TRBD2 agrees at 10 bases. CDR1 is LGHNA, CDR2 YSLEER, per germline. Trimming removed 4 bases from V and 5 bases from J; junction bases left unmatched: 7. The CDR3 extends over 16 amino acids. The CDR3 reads CASSRWASGGTGELFF. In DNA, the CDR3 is TGCGCCAGCAGCCGTTGGGCTAGCGGGGGTACCGGGGAGCTGTTTTTT.

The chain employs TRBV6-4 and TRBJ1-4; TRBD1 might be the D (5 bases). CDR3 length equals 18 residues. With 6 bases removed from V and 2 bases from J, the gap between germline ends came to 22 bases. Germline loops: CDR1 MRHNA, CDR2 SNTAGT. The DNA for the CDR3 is TGTGCCAGCAGGGGGCACCGACAGTCCGCTTGGACTAATGAAAAACTGTTTTTT. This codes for CASRGHRQSAWTNEKLFF.

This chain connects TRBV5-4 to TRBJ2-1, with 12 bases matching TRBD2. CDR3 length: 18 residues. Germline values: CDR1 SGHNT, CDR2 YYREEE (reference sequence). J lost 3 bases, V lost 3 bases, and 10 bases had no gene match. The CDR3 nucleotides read TGTGCCAGCAGCTCGGACAGGACTAGCGGGATACTCTACAATGAGCAGTTCTTC. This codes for CASSSDRTSGILYNEQFF.

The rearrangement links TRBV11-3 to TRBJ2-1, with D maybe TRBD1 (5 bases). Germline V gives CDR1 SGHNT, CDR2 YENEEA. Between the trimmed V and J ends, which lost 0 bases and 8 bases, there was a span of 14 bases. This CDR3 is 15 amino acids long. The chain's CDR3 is CASSLDSGRAYEQFF. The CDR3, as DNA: TGTGCCAGCAGCTTAGATTCGGGCAGGGCGTATGAGCAGTTCTTC. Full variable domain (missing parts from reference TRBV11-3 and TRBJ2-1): EAGVVQSPRYKIIEKKQPVAFWCNPISGHNTLYWYLQNLGQGPELLIRYENEEAVDDSQLPKDRFSAERLKGVDSTLKIQPAELGDSAVYLCASSLDSGRAYEQFFGPGTRLTVL.

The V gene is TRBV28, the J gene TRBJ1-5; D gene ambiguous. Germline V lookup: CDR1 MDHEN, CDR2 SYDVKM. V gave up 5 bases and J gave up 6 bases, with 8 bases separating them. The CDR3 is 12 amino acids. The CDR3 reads CASSPPGQPQHF. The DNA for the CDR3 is TGTGCCAGCAGTCCCCCAGGTCAGCCCCAGCATTTT.

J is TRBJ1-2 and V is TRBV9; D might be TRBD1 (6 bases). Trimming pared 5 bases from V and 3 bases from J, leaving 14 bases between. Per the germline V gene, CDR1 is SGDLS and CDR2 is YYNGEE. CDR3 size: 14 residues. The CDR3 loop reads CASSTGFGHYGYTF. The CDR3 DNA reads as TGTGCCAGCAGTACAGGGTTCGGCCACTATGGCTACACCTTC.

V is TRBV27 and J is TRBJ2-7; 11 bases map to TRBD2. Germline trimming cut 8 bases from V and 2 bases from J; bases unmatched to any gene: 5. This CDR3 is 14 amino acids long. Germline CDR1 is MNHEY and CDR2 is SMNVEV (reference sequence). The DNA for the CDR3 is TGTGCCAGCCGGAGACTAGCGGGACCCTACGAGCAGTACTTC. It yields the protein CASRRLAGPYEQYF.

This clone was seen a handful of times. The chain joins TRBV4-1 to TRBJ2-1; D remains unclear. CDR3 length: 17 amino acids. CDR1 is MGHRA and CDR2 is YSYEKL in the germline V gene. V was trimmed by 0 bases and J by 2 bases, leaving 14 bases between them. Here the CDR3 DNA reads TGCGCCAGCAGCCAAGATCTATTGGCCCGACCCTACAATGAGCAGTTCTTC. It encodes CASSQDLLARPYNEQFF.

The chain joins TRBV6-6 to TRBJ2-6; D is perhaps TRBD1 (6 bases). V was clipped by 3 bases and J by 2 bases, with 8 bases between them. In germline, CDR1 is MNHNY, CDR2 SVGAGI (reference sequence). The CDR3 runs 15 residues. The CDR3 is CASSYQGTGANVLTF. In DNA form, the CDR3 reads TGTGCCAGCAGTTATCAGGGGACTGGGGCCAACGTCCTGACTTTC.

The CDR3 nucleotides are TGTGCCAGTACCAGAAAAGAGGTACAGAGCAACAACGAGCAGTACTTC. Translation: CASTRKEVQSNNEQYF. J is TRBJ2-7 and V is TRBV19; no clear D. The germline gives CDR1 LNHDA, CDR2 SQIVND (reference sequence). The CDR3 has 16 residues. The V end lost 7 bases, the J end lost 5 bases, and 24 bases lay between the germline ends.

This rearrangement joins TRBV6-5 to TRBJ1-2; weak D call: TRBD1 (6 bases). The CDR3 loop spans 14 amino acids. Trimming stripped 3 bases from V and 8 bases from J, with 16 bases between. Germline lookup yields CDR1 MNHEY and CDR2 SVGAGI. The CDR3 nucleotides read TGTGCCAGCAGTTATTCAAGGGGGGCGAAGGGCTACACCTTC. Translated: CASSYSRGAKGYTF.